The rows below give T cell receptor beta chains drawn from one sample of a study of shared clonotypes between healthy human individuals. Profiled with immunoSEQ multiplex PCR; TCRdb holds only in-frame clones, not every one. The profile shows around 2.5 million clones, approximately 93% of them singletons. The specimen sequenced was naive CD4+ T cells from PBMCs. The receptors originated from a man aged 18 to 29 in good health. Some clones in this sample may be carry-over from other donors' samples. CDR3s include the opening cysteine and the closing phenylalanine or tryptophan. Fields, in order: D gene, J gene, clone size, V gene, CDR3 DNA, CDR3 protein. D genes are given only for firm matches. A row's size may be missing; if present it is once, few, many or a size class.

.	TRBJ2-5	.	TRBV5-6	TGTGCCAGCAGCTTAGGCCAAGAGACCCAGTACTTC	CASSLGQETQYF
TRBD1	TRBJ2-3	.	TRBV27	TGTGCCAGCAGTTTGTATAGGGGGCCGGATACGCAGTATTTT	CASSLYRGPDTQYF
TRBD1	TRBJ2-7	.	TRBV5-1	TGCGCCAGCAGCTTACTTTCCTCCTCCGGGACAGGAGATTACGAGCAGTACTTC	CASSLLSSSGTGDYEQYF
.	TRBJ2-5	.	TRBV2	TGTGCCAGCAAGGAGGGAGTGACCCAGTACTTC	CASKEGVTQYF
TRBD2	TRBJ2-3	once	TRBV19	TGTGCCAGTAGTACGGGAGCGGGATACACAGATACGCAGTATTTT	CASSTGAGYTDTQYF
.	TRBJ2-1	.	TRBV18	TGTGCCAGCTCCCGGTCCGTGACAGGTTACAATGAGCAGTTCTTC	CASSRSVTGYNEQFF
.	TRBJ2-7	.	TRBV28	TGTGCCAGCAGTTTAACCAGCGCTAGCTCCTACGAGCAGTACTTC	CASSLTSASSYEQYF
.	TRBJ2-7	.	TRBV4-3	TGCGCCAGCAGCCACGCCAGAAGAACCTACGAGCAGTACTTC	CASSHARRTYEQYF
.	TRBJ2-2	.	TRBV25-1	TGTGCCAGCAGTGAACCCTCAGCCCCAAGGGCCGGGACCGGGGAGCTGTTTTTT	CASSEPSAPRAGTGELFF
.	TRBJ1-2	once	TRBV6-6	TGTGCCAGCAGACCCGCCGGAGCTAACTATGGCTACACCTTC	CASRPAGANYGYTF
.	TRBJ2-3	.	TRBV7-3	TGTGCCAGCAGCTTAGGACTCCACACAGATACGCAGTATTTT	CASSLGLHTDTQYF
.	TRBJ1-5	.	TRBV2	TGTGCCAGCGGTTCTACCCCCGCAGGGCAGGCCTTTAATCAGCCCCAGCATTTT	CASGSTPAGQAFNQPQHF
TRBD2	TRBJ2-7	.	TRBV7-3	TGTGCCAGCACCCCCCTCAGCGGGAGGGTTGGGGGGGCCTACGAGCAGTACTTC	CASTPLSGRVGGAYEQYF
.	TRBJ2-7	.	TRBV11-1	TGTGCCAGCAGCTTAGTGGCTAGCGAGTCCTACGAGCAGTACTTC	CASSLVASESYEQYF
.	TRBJ2-7	once	TRBV6-5	TGTGCCAGCAGTTCGACCCGGGACGTTTACGAGCAGTACTTC	CASSSTRDVYEQYF
.	TRBJ1-1	few	TRBV5-4	TGTGCCAGCAGCTTGAGGGGGGGAAACACTGAAGCTTTCTTT	CASSLRGGNTEAFF
.	TRBJ2-7	.	TRBV18	TGTGCCAGCTCACCAACCGACCGCCTGGGATCCTACGAGCAGTACTTC	CASSPTDRLGSYEQYF
.	TRBJ1-1	.	TRBV28	TGTGCCAGCAGAGGGGGAGGGGCCACTGAAGCTTTCTTT	CASRGGGATEAFF
TRBD2	TRBJ2-7	.	TRBV27	TGTGCCAGCAGTATGAATAGAGCGGGAGTAGGAGGTGAGCAGTACTTC	CASSMNRAGVGGEQYF
.	TRBJ1-6	.	TRBV4-2	TGTGCCAGCAGCCAAGATTATCACAGGGCGAGTAATTCACCCCTCCACTTT	CASSQDYHRASNSPLHF
.	TRBJ2-7	.	TRBV6-5	TGTGCCAGCAGTTACGGTGAGGGGACCTACGAGCAGTACTTC	CASSYGEGTYEQYF
.	TRBJ1-3	.	TRBV5-1	TGCGCCAGCAGTCCCGCCCCTGGAAACACCATATATTTT	CASSPAPGNTIYF
.	TRBJ2-7	once	TRBV6-4	TGTGCCAGCAGTGCCCAGAGCGAGTACGAGCAGTACTTC	CASSAQSEYEQYF
.	TRBJ1-1	.	TRBV7-2	TGTGCCAGCAGCTTAGCCACAGAGAGCCATGAGGCTTTCTTT	CASSLATESHEAFF
.	TRBJ2-7	.	TRBV7-9	TGTGCCAGCAGCACAATTGGGCTGACCTACGAGCAGTACTTC	CASSTIGLTYEQYF
.	TRBJ1-5	.	TRBV9	TGTGCCAGCAGCGTAGGTTCGGGGCAGCCCCAGCATTTT	CASSVGSGQPQHF
TRBD2	TRBJ2-3	.	TRBV7-3	TGTGCCAGCAGCTTAGCGGGAGGGATTGCAGTCCCAGATACGCAGTATTTT	CASSLAGGIAVPDTQYF
.	TRBJ2-2	.	TRBV2	TGTGCCAGCAGTGAGGGAGGACTACATTGGACCTGGGAGCTGTTTTTT	CASSEGGLHWTWELFF
.	TRBJ2-3	.	TRBV25-1	TGTGCCAGCAGTGACCCAGGGAGCGCAGATACGCAGTATTTT	CASSDPGSADTQYF